The sequence of this TCR beta chain was determined in a study of blood T cell repertoires in COVID-19. The overall study: Nucleic acid was either cDNA or gDNA, and it came from T cells, B-cell-depleted T cells, or PBMCs.

Libraries were prepared by immunoSEQ multiplex PCR; TCRdb keeps only in-frame clonotypes and omits some of them. The sample carries 100,000 to 150,000 clones, about 89% recorded once. Germline V gene sequence: CDR1 KGHSH, CDR2 LQKENI. V was shortened by 6 bases and J by 7 bases, with 21 bases between the two germline ends. CDR3 size: 16 residues. Sequenced: peripheral blood. This sequence was found in a woman in her seventies with acute or convalescent COVID-19. The V call is TRBV18, the J call TRBJ1-4, with a weak D call TRBD1 (6 bases). CDR3 nucleotides: TGTGCCAGCTCCCCCTCGGTCGGGGGGCAAGGTGAAAAACTGTTTTTT. Protein sequence: CASSPSVGGQGEKLFF.